The source of this T cell receptor (beta chain) is a study of T cells after yellow fever vaccination. Each CDR3 protein is one row after TCRdb ran MiXCR on the 5' RACE reads. The sample carries 450,000 to 550,000 distinct CDR3 sequences, 21% recorded once. A few counts support this clonotype. Unmatched junction bases numbered 6, after V lost 2 bases and J lost 7 bases. This CDR3 contains 13 residues. CDR1 SGHDT and CDR2 YYEEEE come from the germline V gene. The J gene is TRBJ2-7, the V gene TRBV5-6, with 7 bases matching TRBD1. This TCR derives from a young man who received the YFV17D yellow fever vaccine. The sequencing used PBMCs, collected around 3 weeks after the first yellow fever vaccination. The CDR3 protein is CASSLGTVREQYF. The CDR3 nucleotides read TGTGCCAGCAGCTTAGGGACAGTAAGGGAGCAGTACTTC.